This TCR beta chain was found in a study of technical replicates of blood from a handful of donors. The germline V gene has CDR1 MNHNS and CDR2 SASEGT. CDR3 length: 12 residues. V shed 10 bases and J 6 bases; nucleotides not matched to a gene: 6. Clones were sequenced by immunoSEQ multiplex PCR, and TCRdb holds only the in-frame ones, with some missing. The table records 53,000 or so clones, 86% of them present only once. Sequences were obtained from PBMCs. This chain uses TRBV6-1 with TRBJ1-2, with TRBD1 matching 9 bases. The receptor's source is a human donor in good health. Some clones in this sample may be carry-over from other donors' samples. The CDR3 sequence is CANKQGANGYTF. DNA of the CDR3: TGTGCCAACAAACAGGGGGCGAATGGCTACACCTTC.